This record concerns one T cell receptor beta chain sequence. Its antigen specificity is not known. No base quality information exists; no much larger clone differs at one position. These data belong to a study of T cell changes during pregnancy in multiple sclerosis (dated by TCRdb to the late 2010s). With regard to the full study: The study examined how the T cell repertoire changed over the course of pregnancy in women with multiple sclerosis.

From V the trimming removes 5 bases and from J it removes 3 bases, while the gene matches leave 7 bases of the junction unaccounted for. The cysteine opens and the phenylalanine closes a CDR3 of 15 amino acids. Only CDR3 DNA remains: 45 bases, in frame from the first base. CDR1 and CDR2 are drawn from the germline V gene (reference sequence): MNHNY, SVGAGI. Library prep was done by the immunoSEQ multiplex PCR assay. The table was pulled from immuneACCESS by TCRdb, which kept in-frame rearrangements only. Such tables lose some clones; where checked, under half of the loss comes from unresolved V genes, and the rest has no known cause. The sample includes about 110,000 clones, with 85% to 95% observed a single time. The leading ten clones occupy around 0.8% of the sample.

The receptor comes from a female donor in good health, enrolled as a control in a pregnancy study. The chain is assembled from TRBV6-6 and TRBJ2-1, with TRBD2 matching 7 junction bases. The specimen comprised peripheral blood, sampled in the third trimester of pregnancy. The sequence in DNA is TGTGCCAGCAGTCCCAAACCGGGGGGCTACAATGAGCAGTTCTTC. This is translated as CASSPKPGGYNEQFF.